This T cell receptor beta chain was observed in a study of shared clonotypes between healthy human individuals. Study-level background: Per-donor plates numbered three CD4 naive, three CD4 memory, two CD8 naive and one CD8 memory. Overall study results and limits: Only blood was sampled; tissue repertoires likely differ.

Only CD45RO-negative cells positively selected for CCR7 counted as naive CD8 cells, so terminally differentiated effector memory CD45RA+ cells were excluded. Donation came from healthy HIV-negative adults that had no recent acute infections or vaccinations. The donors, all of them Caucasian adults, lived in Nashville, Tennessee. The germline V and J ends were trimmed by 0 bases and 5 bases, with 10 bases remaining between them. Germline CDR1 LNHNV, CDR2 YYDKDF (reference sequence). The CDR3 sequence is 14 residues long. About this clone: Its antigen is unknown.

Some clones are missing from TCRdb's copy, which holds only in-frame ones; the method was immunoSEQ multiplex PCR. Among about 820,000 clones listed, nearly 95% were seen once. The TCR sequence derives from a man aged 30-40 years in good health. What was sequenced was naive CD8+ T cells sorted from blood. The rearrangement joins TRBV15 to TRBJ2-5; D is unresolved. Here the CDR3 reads CATSRDGTSETQYF. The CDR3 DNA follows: TGTGCCACCAGCAGAGACGGAACCAGCGAGACCCAGTACTTC.